Listed below are T cell receptor beta chains from one sample, sequenced in a study of cytomegalovirus exposure and HLA in healthy donors. The protocol was immunoSEQ multiplex PCR, while the TCRdb copy is restricted to in-frame clones and leaves out a portion. There are 150,000 to 200,000 clones in the sample; 85% to 90% occur only once, and 1.4% lies in the top ten. The material sequenced was PBMCs. The receptors were sampled from a woman aged 25 to 39 in good health and CMV-seronegative. Both conserved end residues are part of each CDR3. A D gene is named only where the DNA matches it firmly. Some rows have no size entry. The others give once, few or many, or a class for an expanded clone.

d_call | j_call | v_call | clone_size | cdr3_nt | cdr3_aa
TRBD2 | TRBJ2-1 | TRBV4-1 | NA | TGCGCCAGCAGCCAGAGCGGGGGGGATTACAATGAGCAGTTCTTC | CASSQSGGDYNEQFF
TRBD1 | TRBJ1-1 | TRBV5-1 | NA | TGCGCCAGCAGCCAGACAGGGGGCCCGAACACTGAAGCTTTCTTT | CASSQTGGPNTEAFF
NA | TRBJ2-7 | TRBV14 | NA | TGTGCCAGCAGCCAAGTCCCCAGCGGAACTTCCTACGAGCAGTACTTC | CASSQVPSGTSYEQYF
NA | TRBJ2-1 | TRBV4-1 | NA | TGCGCCAGCAGCCAAGATGGGAGCTACAATGAGCAGTTCTTC | CASSQDGSYNEQFF
TRBD1 | TRBJ1-2 | TRBV25-1 | NA | TGTGCCAGCAGAGGGACAGGGGGGAACTATGGCTACACCTTC | CASRGTGGNYGYTF
NA | TRBJ2-7 | TRBV19 | few | TGTGCCAGTAGTCCCCAGACTGGCCAAAGGCAGTACTTC | CASSPQTGQRQYF
TRBD1 | TRBJ1-2 | TRBV19 | NA | TGTGCCAGTAGCTTGACAGGGAGCTACTTAACTAACTATGGCTACACCTTC | CASSLTGSYLTNYGYTF
NA | TRBJ2-1 | TRBV2 | NA | TGTGCCAGCAGAGAGACTTACAATGAGCAGTTCTTC | CASRETYNEQFF
TRBD2 | TRBJ2-1 | TRBV7-7 | NA | TGTGCTAGCAGTACCGGGACTAGCGGACCCAATGAGCAGTTCTTC | CASSTGTSGPNEQFF
NA | TRBJ2-7 | TRBV7-2 | NA | TGTGCCAGCAGCTTAGGGGAACGTTCGGGGGAGCAGTACTTC | CASSLGERSGEQYF
NA | TRBJ2-7 | TRBV19 | NA | TGTGCCAGTAGTAAGGGACAAACCTACGAGCAGTACTTC | CASSKGQTYEQYF
NA | TRBJ2-7 | TRBV11-2 | NA | TGTGCCAGCAGACGAGGCAATACAGGATCCTACGAGCAGTACTTC | CASRRGNTGSYEQYF
NA | TRBJ1-1 | TRBV19 | once | TGTGCCAGTAGTAGACAGGTCTATGACACTGAAGCTTTCTTT | CASSRQVYDTEAFF
TRBD2 | TRBJ2-7 | TRBV15 | NA | TGTGCCACCAGCAGGGGGACTAGCGGGACTGCCTACGAGCAGTACTTC | CATSRGTSGTAYEQYF
NA | TRBJ1-1 | TRBV9 | NA | TGTGCCAGCAGCGTAGTCTTGAACACTGAAGCTTTCTTT | CASSVVLNTEAFF
NA | TRBJ2-5 | TRBV5-6 | NA | TGTGCCAGCAGCTTGGCCGCCATAACCCGGATGTCAGGGGAGACCCAGTACTTC | CASSLAAITRMSGETQYF
NA | TRBJ1-1 | TRBV5-4 | NA | TGTGCCAGCACTCAATACGACAGGCACACTGAAGCTTTCTTT | CASTQYDRHTEAFF
TRBD1 | TRBJ1-2 | TRBV6-1 | NA | TGTGCCAGCAAAAGGGACAGGGAGGACTATGGCTACACCTTC | CASKRDREDYGYTF
NA | TRBJ2-3 | TRBV5-6 | NA | TGTGCCAGCAGCTTGGGGCAGGCTGTAGATACGCAGTATTTT | CASSLGQAVDTQYF
NA | TRBJ1-4 | TRBV4-1 | medium-sized | TGCGCCAGCAGCCAAGGTCAGGTCCCCGCAACTAATGAAAAACTGTTTTTT | CASSQGQVPATNEKLFF
NA | TRBJ2-1 | TRBV4-3 | NA | TGCGCCAGCAGCCAAGATTACGGGATTAACAATGAGCAGTTCTTC | CASSQDYGINNEQFF
NA | TRBJ1-5 | TRBV15 | NA | TGTGCCACCAGCAGGGGGGGACGGGAAAGCAATCAGCCCCAGCATTTT | CATSRGGRESNQPQHF
TRBD1 | TRBJ2-7 | TRBV13 | NA | TGTGCCAGCAGCTCATCCGGACAGGGCTCCCACGAGCAGTACTTC | CASSSSGQGSHEQYF
TRBD1 | TRBJ1-2 | TRBV7-9 | NA | TGTGCCAGCAGCCCGAGGACTGGACAGGGTGAGGGCAAATGGTATGGCTACACCTTC | CASSPRTGQGEGKWYGYTF
NA | TRBJ1-2 | TRBV5-1 | NA | TGCGCCAGCAGCTTGAGTGGCGGAGCGTATGGCTACACCTTC | CASSLSGGAYGYTF
TRBD1 | TRBJ1-6 | TRBV2 | NA | TGTGCCAGCAGCCGGACAGGGGTAAACTCACCCCTCCACTTT | CASSRTGVNSPLHF
NA | TRBJ2-1 | TRBV9 | NA | TGTGCCAGCAGCCTAGTGACTGACTACAATGAGCAGTTCTTC | CASSLVTDYNEQFF
NA | TRBJ1-2 | TRBV30 | few | TGTGCCTGGAGTGTACTCTTAAGGACAGATGGCTACACCTTC | CAWSVLLRTDGYTF
NA | TRBJ2-5 | TRBV7-2 | once | TGTGCCAGCAGCTTGGGCCTAAAACACCAAGAGACCCAGTACTTC | CASSLGLKHQETQYF
TRBD1 | TRBJ1-4 | TRBV4-3 | NA | TGCGCCAGCAGCCAAGATCAAGGACAGGGAGAGGAAAAACTGTTTTTT | CASSQDQGQGEEKLFF